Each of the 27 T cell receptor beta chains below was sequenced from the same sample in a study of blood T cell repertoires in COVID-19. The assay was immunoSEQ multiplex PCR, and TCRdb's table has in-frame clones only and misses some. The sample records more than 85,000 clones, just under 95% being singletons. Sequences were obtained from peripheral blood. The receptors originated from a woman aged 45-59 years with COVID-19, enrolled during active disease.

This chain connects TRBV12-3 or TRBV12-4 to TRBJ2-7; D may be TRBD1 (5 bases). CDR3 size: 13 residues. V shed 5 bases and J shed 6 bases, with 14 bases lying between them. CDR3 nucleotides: TGTGCCAGCAGTGTAAGCCGACAGTCCGAGCAGTACGTC. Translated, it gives CASSVSRQSEQYV.

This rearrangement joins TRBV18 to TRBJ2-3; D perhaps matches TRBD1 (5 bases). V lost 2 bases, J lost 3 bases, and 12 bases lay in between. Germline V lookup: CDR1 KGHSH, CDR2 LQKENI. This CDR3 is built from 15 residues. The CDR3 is CASSPEGVLTDTQYF. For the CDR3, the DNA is TGTGCCAGCTCACCAGAAGGGGTTCTGACAGATACGCAGTATTTT.

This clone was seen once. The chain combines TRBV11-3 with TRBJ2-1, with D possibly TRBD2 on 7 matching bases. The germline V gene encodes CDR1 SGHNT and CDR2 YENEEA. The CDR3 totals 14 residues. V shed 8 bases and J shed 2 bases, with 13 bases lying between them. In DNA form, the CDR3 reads TGTGCCAGCGGGGGGGCGACTCCCTACAATGAGCAGTTCTTC. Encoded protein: CASGGATPYNEQFF.

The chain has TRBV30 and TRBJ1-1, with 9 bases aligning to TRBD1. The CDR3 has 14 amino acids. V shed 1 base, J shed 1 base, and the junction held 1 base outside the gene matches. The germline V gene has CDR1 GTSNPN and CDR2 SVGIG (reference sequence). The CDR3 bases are TGTGCCTGGAGTGGGGGACAGGGGAACACTGAAGCTTTCTTT. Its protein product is CAWSGGQGNTEAFF.

Here the CDR3 DNA reads TGTGCCAGCAGTACACAGGGGGGGGTTGGCTACACCTTC. Encoded protein: CASSTQGGVGYTF. This sequence joins TRBV6-5 and TRBJ1-2, with TRBD1 identical over 8 bases. The trim removed 5 bases at V and 7 bases at J, leaving 6 bases unmatched. The germline V gene has CDR1 MNHEY and CDR2 SVGAGI. This CDR3 has 13 residues.

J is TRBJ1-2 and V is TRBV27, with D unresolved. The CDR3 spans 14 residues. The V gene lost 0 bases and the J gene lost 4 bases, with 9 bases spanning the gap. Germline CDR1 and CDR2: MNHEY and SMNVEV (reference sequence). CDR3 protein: CASSLSPQSYGYTF. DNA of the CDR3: TGTGCCAGCAGTTTATCGCCACAGTCCTATGGCTACACCTTC.

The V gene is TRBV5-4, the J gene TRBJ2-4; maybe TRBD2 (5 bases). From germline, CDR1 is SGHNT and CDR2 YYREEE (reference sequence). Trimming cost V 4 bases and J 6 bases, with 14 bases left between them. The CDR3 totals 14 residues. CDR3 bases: TGTGCCAGCAGCCTGACACACCGGGGAAACATTCAGTACTTC. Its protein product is CASSLTHRGNIQYF.

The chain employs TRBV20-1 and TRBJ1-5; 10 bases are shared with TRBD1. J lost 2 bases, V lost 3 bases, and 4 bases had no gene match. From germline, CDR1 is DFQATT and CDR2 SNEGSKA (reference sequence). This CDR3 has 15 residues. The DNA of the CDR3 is TGCAGTGCTAGTAGACAGGGGGCCCGCAATCAGCCCCAGCATTTT. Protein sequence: CSASRQGARNQPQHF.

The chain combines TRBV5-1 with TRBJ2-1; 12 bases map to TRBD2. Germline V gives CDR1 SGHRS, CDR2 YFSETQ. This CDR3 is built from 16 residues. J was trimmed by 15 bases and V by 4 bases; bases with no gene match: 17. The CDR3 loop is CASSPGAQTSGGPRFF. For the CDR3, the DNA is TGCGCCAGCAGCCCCGGTGCCCAGACTAGCGGGGGTCCAAGGTTCTTC.

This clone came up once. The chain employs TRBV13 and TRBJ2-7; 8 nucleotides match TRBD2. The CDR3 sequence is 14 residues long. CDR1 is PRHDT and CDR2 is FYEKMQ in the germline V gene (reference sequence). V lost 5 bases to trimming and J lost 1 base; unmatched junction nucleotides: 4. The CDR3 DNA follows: TGTGCCAGCAGCCGCGGGGGGAAATCCTACGAGCAGTACGTC. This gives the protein CASSRGGKSYEQYV.

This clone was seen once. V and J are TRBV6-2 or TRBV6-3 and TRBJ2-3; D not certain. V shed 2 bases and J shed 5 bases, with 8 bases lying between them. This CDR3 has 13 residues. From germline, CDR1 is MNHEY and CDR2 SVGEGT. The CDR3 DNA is TGTGCCAGCAGTTACCTAACCGGAGATACGCAGTATTTT. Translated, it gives CASSYLTGDTQYF.

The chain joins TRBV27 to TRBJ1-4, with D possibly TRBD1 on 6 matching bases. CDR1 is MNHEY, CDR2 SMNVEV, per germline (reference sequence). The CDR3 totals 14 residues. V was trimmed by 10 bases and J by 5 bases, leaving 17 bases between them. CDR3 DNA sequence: TGTGCCACCCGAAAACAGGGTAGGAATGAAAAACTGTTTTTT. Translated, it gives CATRKQGRNEKLFF.

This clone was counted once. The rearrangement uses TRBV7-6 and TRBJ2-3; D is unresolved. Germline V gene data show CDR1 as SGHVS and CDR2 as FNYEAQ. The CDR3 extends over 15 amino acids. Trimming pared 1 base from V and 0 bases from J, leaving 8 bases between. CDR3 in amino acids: CASSLGRYSTDTQYF. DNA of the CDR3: TGTGCCAGCAGCTTAGGCAGGTATAGCACAGATACGCAGTATTTT.

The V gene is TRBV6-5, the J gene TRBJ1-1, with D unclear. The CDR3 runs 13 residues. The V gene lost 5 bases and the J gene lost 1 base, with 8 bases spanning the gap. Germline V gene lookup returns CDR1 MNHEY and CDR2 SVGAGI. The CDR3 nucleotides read TGTGCCAGCAGTCAGAGACAGAACACTGAAGCTTTCTTT. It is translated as CASSQRQNTEAFF.

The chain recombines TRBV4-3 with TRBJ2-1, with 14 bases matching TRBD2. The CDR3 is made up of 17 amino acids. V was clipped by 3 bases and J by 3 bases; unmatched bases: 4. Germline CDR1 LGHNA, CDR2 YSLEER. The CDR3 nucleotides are TGCGCCAGCAGCCAGGCGGGACTAGCGGGGGACTACAATGAGCAGTTCTTC. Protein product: CASSQAGLAGDYNEQFF.

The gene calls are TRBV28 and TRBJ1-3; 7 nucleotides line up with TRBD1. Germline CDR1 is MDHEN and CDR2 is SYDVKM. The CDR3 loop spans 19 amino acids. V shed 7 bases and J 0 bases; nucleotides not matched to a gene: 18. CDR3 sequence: CASIGGTANKKSSGNTIYF. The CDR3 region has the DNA TGTGCCAGCATAGGGGGGACAGCTAACAAAAAAAGCTCTGGAAACACCATATATTTT.

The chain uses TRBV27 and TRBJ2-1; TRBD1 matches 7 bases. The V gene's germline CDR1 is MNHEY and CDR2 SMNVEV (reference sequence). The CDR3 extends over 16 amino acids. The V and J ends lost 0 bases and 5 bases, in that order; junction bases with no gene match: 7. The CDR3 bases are TGTGCCAGCAGTTTATCGCCCCTCGGGACAGACAATGAGCAGTTCTTC. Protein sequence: CASSLSPLGTDNEQFF.

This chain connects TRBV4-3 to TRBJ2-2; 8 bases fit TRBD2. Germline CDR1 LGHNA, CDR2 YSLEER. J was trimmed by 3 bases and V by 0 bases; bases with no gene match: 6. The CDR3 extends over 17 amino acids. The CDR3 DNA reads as TGCGCCAGCAGCCAAGAAGCACTAGCGGCTTACACCGGGGAGCTGTTTTTT. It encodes CASSQEALAAYTGELFF.

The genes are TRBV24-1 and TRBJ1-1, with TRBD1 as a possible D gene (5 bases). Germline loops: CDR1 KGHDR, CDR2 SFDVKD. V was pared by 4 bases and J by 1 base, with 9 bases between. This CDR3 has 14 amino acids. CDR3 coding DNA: TGTGCCACCAGTGAGGGGGACTCGAACACTGAAGCTTTCTTT. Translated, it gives CATSEGDSNTEAFF.

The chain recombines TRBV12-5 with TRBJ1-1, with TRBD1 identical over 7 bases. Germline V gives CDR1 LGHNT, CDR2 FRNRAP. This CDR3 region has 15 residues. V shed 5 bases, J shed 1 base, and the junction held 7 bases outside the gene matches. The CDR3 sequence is CASGPQGLSNTEAFF. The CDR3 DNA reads TGTGCTAGTGGTCCACAGGGGCTCTCGAACACTGAAGCTTTCTTT.

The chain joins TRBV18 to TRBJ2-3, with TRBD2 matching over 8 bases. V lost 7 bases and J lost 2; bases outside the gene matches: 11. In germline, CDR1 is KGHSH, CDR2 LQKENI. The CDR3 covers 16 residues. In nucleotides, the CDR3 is TGTGCCAGCTTCCCGGAGAAGCGGGGGTTCACAGATACGCAGTATTTT. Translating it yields CASFPEKRGFTDTQYF.

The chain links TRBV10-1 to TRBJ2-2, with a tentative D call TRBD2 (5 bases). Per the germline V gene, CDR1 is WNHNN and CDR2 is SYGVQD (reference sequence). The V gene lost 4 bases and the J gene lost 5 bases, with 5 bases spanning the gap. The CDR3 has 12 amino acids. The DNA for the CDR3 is TGCGCCAGCAGTGGAGGGACCGGGGAGCTGTTTTTT. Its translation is CASSGGTGELFF.

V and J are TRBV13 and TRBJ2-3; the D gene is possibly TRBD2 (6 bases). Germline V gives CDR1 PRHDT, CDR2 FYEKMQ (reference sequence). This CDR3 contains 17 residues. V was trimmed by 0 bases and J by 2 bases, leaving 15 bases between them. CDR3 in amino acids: CASSLGVVGGFTDTQYF. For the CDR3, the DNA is TGTGCCAGCAGCTTAGGCGTTGTGGGGGGATTCACAGATACGCAGTATTTT.

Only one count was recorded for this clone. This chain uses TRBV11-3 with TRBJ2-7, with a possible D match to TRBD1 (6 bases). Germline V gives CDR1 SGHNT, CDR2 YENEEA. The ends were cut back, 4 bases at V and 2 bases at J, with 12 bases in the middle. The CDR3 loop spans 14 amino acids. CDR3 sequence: CASSSTGSPYEQYF. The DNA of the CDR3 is TGTGCCAGCAGCTCCACAGGGTCACCCTACGAGCAGTACTTC.

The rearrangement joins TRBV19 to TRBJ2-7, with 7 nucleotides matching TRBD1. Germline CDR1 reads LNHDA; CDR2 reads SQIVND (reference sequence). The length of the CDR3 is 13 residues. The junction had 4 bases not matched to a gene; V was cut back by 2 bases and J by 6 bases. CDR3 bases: TGTGCCAGTAGTATAAACCACAGGGGCGAGCAGTACTTC. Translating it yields CASSINHRGEQYF.

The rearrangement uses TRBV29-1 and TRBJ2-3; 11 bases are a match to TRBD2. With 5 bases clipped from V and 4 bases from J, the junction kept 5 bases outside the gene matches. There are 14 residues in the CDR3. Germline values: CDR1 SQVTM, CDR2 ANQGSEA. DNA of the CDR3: TGCAGCGTTCCGACTAGCGGGAAGGCAGATACGCAGTATTTT. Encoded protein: CSVPTSGKADTQYF.

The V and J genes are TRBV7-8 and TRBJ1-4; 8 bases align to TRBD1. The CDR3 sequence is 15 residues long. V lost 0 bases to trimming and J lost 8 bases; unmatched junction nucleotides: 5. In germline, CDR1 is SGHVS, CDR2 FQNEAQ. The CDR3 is CASSLASTGGEKLFF. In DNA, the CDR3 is TGTGCCAGCAGCTTAGCGAGTACAGGGGGAGAAAAACTGTTTTTT.